Listed below are T cell receptor beta chains from one sample, sequenced in a study of blood T cell repertoires in COVID-19. Here immunoSEQ multiplex PCR was the method, and the copy in TCRdb shows in-frame clones only, minus some. The table lists over 100,000 clones, approximately 81% of them singletons. Sequencing was carried out using peripheral blood. The origin of the receptors is a woman of 80 years or more with acute or convalescent COVID-19. Each CDR3 is given with its conserved first and last residue. Not all rows give a size; the values are once, few, many and, for expanded clones, a class.

CDR3 protein	V gene	clone size	J gene
CATSDQGRGGDTGELFF	TRBV24-1	-	TRBJ2-2
CATSRDREDYGYTF	TRBV15	-	TRBJ1-2
CASSYLSGNTIYF	TRBV6-6	once	TRBJ1-3
CASSLSRVDNSPQHF	TRBV7-8	-	TRBJ1-5
CASSETGGNSPLHF	TRBV25-1	-	TRBJ1-6
CASSLAPPGQAYSYEQYF	TRBV27	-	TRBJ2-7
CASSTGGLYGYTF	TRBV19	few	TRBJ1-2
CATSSSLSGANVLTF	TRBV15	-	TRBJ2-6
CASSSPGAGVETQYF	TRBV5-4	-	TRBJ2-5
CASSQDYRTYEQYF	TRBV4-1	once	TRBJ2-7
CATAGSGNTIYF	TRBV30	-	TRBJ1-3
CASSLEQGRNEKLFF	TRBV9	-	TRBJ1-4
CASIRGGGGSYNEQFF	TRBV4-1	-	TRBJ2-1
CASSQNIRLNTEAFF	TRBV3-1/TRBV3-2	-	TRBJ1-1
CASNGQGSGNTIYF	TRBV7-2	-	TRBJ1-3
CAISAGTGSYEQYF	TRBV10-3	-	TRBJ2-7
CASSQDRRQDNEKLFF	TRBV4-3	once	TRBJ1-4
CASSQDRSTDTQYF	TRBV7-3	-	TRBJ2-3
CASSYSIRTGGAFTGELFF	TRBV6-2/TRBV6-3	few	TRBJ2-2
CASSYGQGGNTIYF	TRBV6-5	few	TRBJ1-3
CASSANQETQYF	TRBV25-1	-	TRBJ2-5
CASSPGTAVSGNTIYF	TRBV6-6	-	TRBJ1-3
CASSLAGGSNYGYTF	TRBV7-2	once	TRBJ1-2
CASSYDRFEDTQYF	TRBV6-7	-	TRBJ2-3
CASRRGQGYSLSGNTIYF	TRBV6-4	-	TRBJ1-3
CASRGQGHYGYTF	TRBV2	-	TRBJ1-2
CASSDSANEQYF	TRBV6-6	many	TRBJ2-7
CATFQRLAGGHTDTQYF	TRBV10-3	-	TRBJ2-3
CASSYGTELYGYTF	TRBV5-6	few	TRBJ1-2
CASTSTGGGTEAFF	TRBV7-2	-	TRBJ1-1
CASSQDARSMDYEQYF	TRBV4-3	-	TRBJ2-7
CASSFRQGAGANVLTF	TRBV5-1	-	TRBJ2-6
CASSQPDARGEKLFF	TRBV4-2	-	TRBJ1-4
CASSFPVPLYGYTF	TRBV7-2	-	TRBJ1-2
CASSLSGYNEQFF	TRBV7-2	-	TRBJ2-1